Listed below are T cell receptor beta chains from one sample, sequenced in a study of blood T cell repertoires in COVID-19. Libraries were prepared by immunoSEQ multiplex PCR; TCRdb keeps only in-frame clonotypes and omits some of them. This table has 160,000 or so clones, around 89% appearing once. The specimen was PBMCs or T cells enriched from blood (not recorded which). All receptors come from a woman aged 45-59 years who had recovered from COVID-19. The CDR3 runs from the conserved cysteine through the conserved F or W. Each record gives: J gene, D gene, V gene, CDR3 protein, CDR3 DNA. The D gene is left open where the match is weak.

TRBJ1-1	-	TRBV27	CASSLVYERGSPFF	TGTGCCAGCAGTTTAGTTTACGAAAGGGGTTCGCCTTTCTTT
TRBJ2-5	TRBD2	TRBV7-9	CASSIGTSGGQETQYF	TGTGCCAGCAGCATCGGGACTAGCGGAGGCCAAGAGACCCAGTACTTC
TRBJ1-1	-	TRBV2	CASTLNFRRGNTEAFF	TGTGCCAGCACCTTGAACTTCCGGAGGGGGAACACTGAAGCTTTCTTT
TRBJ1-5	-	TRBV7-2	CASSLRDGRIQPQHF	TGTGCCAGCAGCCTCCGGGACGGGAGGATTCAGCCCCAGCATTTT
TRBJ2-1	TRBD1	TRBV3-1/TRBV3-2	CASSSRDRLNEQFF	TGTGCCAGCAGCTCCCGGGACAGGCTCAATGAGCAGTTCTTC
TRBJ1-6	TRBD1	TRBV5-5	CASSRATGLNSPLHF	TGTGCCAGCAGCCGAGCGACAGGGTTGAATTCACCCCTCCACTTT
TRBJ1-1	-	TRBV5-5	CASSSRQDSLGNTEAFF	TGTGCCAGCAGCTCCAGACAGGATTCGCTGGGGAACACTGAAGCTTTCTTT
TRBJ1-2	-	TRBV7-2	CASSPSQGITPTGNGYTF	TGTGCCAGCAGCCCCTCTCAGGGCATTACCCCGACGGGCAATGGCTACACCTTC
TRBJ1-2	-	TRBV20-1	CSARGDPGVIF	TGCAGTGCTAGGGGGGACCCAGGGGTTATCTTC
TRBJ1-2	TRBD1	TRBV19	CASSTTGTGSGYTF	TGTGCCAGTAGTACCACAGGGACAGGGAGTGGCTACACCTTC
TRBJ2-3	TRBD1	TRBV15	CATSGAGTGTKDTQYF	TGTGCCACCAGCGGTGCCGGGACAGGGACGAAAGATACGCAGTATTTT
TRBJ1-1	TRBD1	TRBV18	CASSPWTGRDTEAFF	TGTGCCAGCTCACCTTGGACAGGGAGGGACACTGAAGCTTTCTTT
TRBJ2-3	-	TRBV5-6	CASSLHSQPYTDTQYF	TGTGCCAGCAGCTTGCACAGCCAACCCTACACAGATACGCAGTATTTT
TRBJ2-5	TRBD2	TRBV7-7	CASSLGSSGGQETQYF	TGTGCCAGCAGCTTAGGGTCTAGCGGGGGACAAGAGACCCAGTACTTC
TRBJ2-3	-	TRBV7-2	CAMGATDTQYF	TGTGCCATGGGGGCCACAGATACGCAGTATTTT
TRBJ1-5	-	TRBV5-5	CASSLGAGNSNQPQHF	TGTGCCAGCAGCTTGGGAGCAGGCAATAGCAATCAGCCCCAGCATTTT
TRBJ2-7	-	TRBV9	CASSAGDRAGEQYF	TGTGCCAGCAGCGCGGGAGACAGGGCCGGCGAGCAGTACTTC
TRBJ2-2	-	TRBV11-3	CASRSTVNTGELFF	TGTGCCAGCAGGTCCACAGTTAACACCGGGGAGCTGTTTTTT
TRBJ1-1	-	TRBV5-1	CASSLAGNTEAFF	TGCGCCAGCAGCTTGGCAGGGAACACTGAAGCTTTCTTT
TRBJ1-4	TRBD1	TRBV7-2	CASSFTLAGTGDEKLFF	TGTGCCAGCAGCTTCACGCTGGCAGGCACAGGGGATGAAAAACTGTTTTTT
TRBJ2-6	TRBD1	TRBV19	CASSMDRGRTGANVLTF	TGTGCCAGTAGTATGGACAGGGGTAGGACTGGGGCCAACGTCCTGACTTTC
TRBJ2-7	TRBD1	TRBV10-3	CAISESSGRDRGSYEQYF	TGTGCCATCAGTGAGAGTAGTGGTAGGGACAGGGGCTCCTACGAGCAGTACTTC
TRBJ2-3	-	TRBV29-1	CSVVPQLTTDTQYF	TGCAGCGTTGTTCCTCAACTAACTACAGATACGCAGTATTTT